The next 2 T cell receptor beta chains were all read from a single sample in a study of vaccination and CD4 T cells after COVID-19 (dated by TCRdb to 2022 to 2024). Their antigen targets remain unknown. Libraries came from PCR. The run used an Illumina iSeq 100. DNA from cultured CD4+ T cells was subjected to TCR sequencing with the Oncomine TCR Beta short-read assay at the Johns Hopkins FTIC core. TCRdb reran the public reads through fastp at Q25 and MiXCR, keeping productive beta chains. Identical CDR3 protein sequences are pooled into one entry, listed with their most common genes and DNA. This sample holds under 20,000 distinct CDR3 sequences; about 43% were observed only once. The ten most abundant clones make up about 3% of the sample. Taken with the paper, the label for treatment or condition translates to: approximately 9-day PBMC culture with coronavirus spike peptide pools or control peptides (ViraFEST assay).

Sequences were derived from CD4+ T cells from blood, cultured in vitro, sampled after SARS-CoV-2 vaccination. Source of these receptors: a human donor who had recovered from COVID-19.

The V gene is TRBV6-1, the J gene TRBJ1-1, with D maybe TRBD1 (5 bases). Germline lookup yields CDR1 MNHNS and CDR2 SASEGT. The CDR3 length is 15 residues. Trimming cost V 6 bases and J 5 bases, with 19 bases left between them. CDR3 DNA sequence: TGTGCCAGCAGCTCTCCACACGACCGGGGGACTGAAGCTTTCTTT. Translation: CASSSPHDRGTEAFF.

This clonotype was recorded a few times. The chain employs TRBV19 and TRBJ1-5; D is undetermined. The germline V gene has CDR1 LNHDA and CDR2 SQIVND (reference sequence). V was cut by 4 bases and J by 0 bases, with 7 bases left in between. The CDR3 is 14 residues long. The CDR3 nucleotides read TGTGCCAGTAGTAGGGCTTATAGCAATCAGCCCCAGCATTTT. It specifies CASSRAYSNQPQHF.